A single TCR beta chain is shown here with its context. Libraries were prepared by immunoSEQ multiplex PCR; TCRdb keeps only in-frame clonotypes and omits some of them. The sample yields around 140,000 clones, less than 85% seen once. The data were taken from a study of blood T cell repertoires in COVID-19. This CDR3 has 14 residues. J lost 6 bases, V lost 0 bases, and 3 bases had no gene match. Germline V gives CDR1 GTSNPN, CDR2 SVGIG (reference sequence). The sequenced sample consisted of peripheral blood. The TCR was taken from a woman of 80 years or more with acute or convalescent COVID-19. The chain employs TRBV30 and TRBJ2-4; 9 bases match TRBD2. DNA of the CDR3: TGTGCCTGGAGTGTAAGCGGGAGGACAAACATTCAGTACTTC. Translated: CAWSVSGRTNIQYF.